The rows below give T cell receptor beta chains drawn from one sample of a study of blood T cell repertoires in COVID-19. Sequencing used immunoSEQ multiplex PCR; TCRdb keeps in-frame clones, though not all of them. The sample records around 700,000 clones, 85% to 90% being singletons. The sequencing sample was made of peripheral blood. Receptor source: a woman aged 18-29 years with acute or convalescent COVID-19. CDR3s include the opening cysteine and the closing phenylalanine or tryptophan. D genes are given only for firm matches. A row's size may be missing; if present it is once, few, many or a size class.

V gene: TRBV29-1; J gene: TRBJ2-1; clone size: -; D gene: -; CDR3 protein: CSVEDLGGAADPGGNEQFF; CDR3 DNA: TGCAGCGTTGAAGATCTCGGAGGGGCCGCGGATCCCGGTGGCAATGAGCAGTTCTTC
V gene: TRBV30; J gene: TRBJ1-2; clone size: -; D gene: -; CDR3 protein: CAWTVFPPQNYGYTF; CDR3 DNA: TGTGCCTGGACAGTGTTCCCTCCCCAAAACTATGGCTACACCTTC
V gene: TRBV7-3; J gene: TRBJ2-1; clone size: -; D gene: TRBD2; CDR3 protein: CASSRLAGGGGEQFF; CDR3 DNA: TGTGCCAGCAGCCGCTTAGCGGGGGGCGGCGGTGAGCAGTTCTTC
V gene: TRBV4-1; J gene: TRBJ1-3; clone size: -; D gene: -; CDR3 protein: CASSQDPGGGGNTIYF; CDR3 DNA: TGCGCCAGCAGCCAGGATCCCGGGGGTGGTGGAAACACCATATATTTT
V gene: TRBV4-1; J gene: TRBJ2-7; clone size: -; D gene: -; CDR3 protein: CASSPGPRSSSYEQYF; CDR3 DNA: TGCGCCAGCAGCCCCGGCCCGAGGTCGAGCTCCTACGAGCAGTACTTC
V gene: TRBV10-3; J gene: TRBJ2-1; clone size: -; D gene: TRBD2; CDR3 protein: CAISGTSVSPYNEQFF; CDR3 DNA: TGTGCCATCAGTGGGACTAGCGTATCCCCTTACAATGAGCAGTTCTTC
V gene: TRBV24-1; J gene: TRBJ1-2; clone size: -; D gene: -; CDR3 protein: CATSAGHMLYGYTF; CDR3 DNA: TGTGCCACCAGTGCTGGACACATGCTCTATGGCTACACCTTC
V gene: TRBV6-5; J gene: TRBJ2-7; clone size: -; D gene: -; CDR3 protein: CASRDWSYEQYF; CDR3 DNA: TGTGCCAGCCGGGACTGGTCCTACGAGCAGTACTTC
V gene: TRBV7-9; J gene: TRBJ1-1; clone size: -; D gene: -; CDR3 protein: CASRNRIATTEAFF; CDR3 DNA: TGTGCCAGCAGGAACAGGATTGCGACCACTGAAGCTTTCTTT
V gene: TRBV6-6; J gene: TRBJ1-5; clone size: -; D gene: TRBD1; CDR3 protein: CASSYPLQGAPQPQHF; CDR3 DNA: TGTGCCAGCAGTTACCCCCTGCAGGGGGCGCCTCAGCCCCAGCATTTT
V gene: TRBV6-2/TRBV6-3; J gene: TRBJ1-1; clone size: -; D gene: -; CDR3 protein: CASSLQTNTEAFF; CDR3 DNA: TGTGCCAGCAGCCTACAGACGAACACTGAAGCTTTCTTT
V gene: TRBV18; J gene: TRBJ2-2; clone size: -; D gene: -; CDR3 protein: CASSPPRGEGTGELFF; CDR3 DNA: TGTGCCAGCTCACCCCCCAGGGGGGAAGGCACCGGGGAGCTGTTTTTT
V gene: TRBV21-1; J gene: TRBJ2-7; clone size: -; D gene: -; CDR3 protein: CASSKALEENEYEQYF; CDR3 DNA: TGTGCCAGCAGCAAAGCGCTTGAGGAAAACGAGTACGAGCAGTACTTC
V gene: TRBV5-6; J gene: TRBJ1-6; clone size: few; D gene: TRBD1; CDR3 protein: CASSLGTGSHSPLHF; CDR3 DNA: TGTGCCAGCAGCTTGGGGACAGGGTCGCATTCACCCCTCCACTTT
V gene: TRBV4-2; J gene: TRBJ2-3; clone size: once; D gene: TRBD2; CDR3 protein: CASSQEEASGGAPQYF; CDR3 DNA: TGTGCCAGCAGCCAAGAAGAGGCTAGCGGGGGGGCACCGCAGTATTTT
V gene: TRBV18; J gene: TRBJ1-2; clone size: -; D gene: TRBD1; CDR3 protein: CASSPGTGEGYTF; CDR3 DNA: TGTGCCAGCTCACCAGGGACAGGGGAAGGCTACACCTTC
V gene: TRBV29-1; J gene: TRBJ1-2; clone size: -; D gene: -; CDR3 protein: CSVVPQGDGYTF; CDR3 DNA: TGCAGCGTTGTTCCACAGGGCGATGGCTACACCTTC
V gene: TRBV7-6; J gene: TRBJ2-5; clone size: -; D gene: TRBD2; CDR3 protein: CASSYSGGTEETQYF; CDR3 DNA: TGTGCCAGCAGTTATTCGGGGGGGACCGAAGAGACCCAGTACTTC
V gene: TRBV2; J gene: TRBJ1-5; clone size: -; D gene: TRBD1; CDR3 protein: CASRRQGQSNQPQHF; CDR3 DNA: TGTGCCAGCAGACGACAGGGTCAGAGCAATCAGCCCCAGCATTTT
V gene: TRBV10-3; J gene: TRBJ2-1; clone size: -; D gene: -; CDR3 protein: CAISDKWRGGNEQFF; CDR3 DNA: TGTGCCATCAGTGATAAGTGGAGGGGGGGCAATGAGCAGTTCTTC
V gene: TRBV27; J gene: TRBJ1-2; clone size: -; D gene: TRBD1; CDR3 protein: CASSSPGQGKNGYTF; CDR3 DNA: TGTGCCAGCAGTTCTCCAGGACAGGGAAAGAATGGCTACACCTTC
V gene: TRBV7-9; J gene: TRBJ1-5; clone size: few; D gene: -; CDR3 protein: CASSFPGAQPQHF; CDR3 DNA: TGTGCCAGCAGCTTCCCAGGGGCTCAGCCCCAGCATTTT
V gene: TRBV4-1; J gene: TRBJ1-1; clone size: -; D gene: -; CDR3 protein: CASSHLAYGTNTEAFF; CDR3 DNA: TGCGCCAGCAGCCATTTAGCCTATGGGACTAACACTGAAGCTTTCTTT
V gene: TRBV5-6; J gene: TRBJ1-1; clone size: -; D gene: TRBD1; CDR3 protein: CASSLLDRRGTEAFF; CDR3 DNA: TGTGCCAGCAGCTTATTGGACAGGAGGGGAACTGAAGCTTTCTTT
V gene: TRBV7-9; J gene: TRBJ1-1; clone size: once; D gene: -; CDR3 protein: CASSLAPGNNTEAFF; CDR3 DNA: TGTGCCAGCAGCTTAGCGCCGGGGAATAACACTGAAGCTTTCTTT
V gene: TRBV12-3/TRBV12-4; J gene: TRBJ1-2; clone size: -; D gene: -; CDR3 protein: CASSEDPARGYTF; CDR3 DNA: TGTGCCAGCAGTGAAGACCCCGCGAGGGGCTACACCTTC
V gene: TRBV27; J gene: TRBJ1-2; clone size: -; D gene: TRBD1; CDR3 protein: CASSSQGQGYGYTF; CDR3 DNA: TGTGCCAGCAGTTCTCAGGGACAGGGGTACGGCTACACCTTC
V gene: TRBV7-9; J gene: TRBJ1-2; clone size: -; D gene: TRBD1; CDR3 protein: CASSLAPRDRDTTFTF; CDR3 DNA: TGTGCCAGCAGCTTAGCCCCCCGGGACAGGGATACTACTTTCACCTTC
V gene: TRBV29-1; J gene: TRBJ2-7; clone size: once; D gene: -; CDR3 protein: CSVEAWGEDVGYEQYF; CDR3 DNA: TGCAGCGTTGAAGCCTGGGGAGAGGACGTAGGGTACGAGCAGTACTTC
V gene: TRBV5-6; J gene: TRBJ1-1; clone size: -; D gene: -; CDR3 protein: CASSEGRGKAFF; CDR3 DNA: TGTGCCAGCAGCGAGGGGAGGGGAAAAGCTTTCTTT
V gene: TRBV14; J gene: TRBJ1-1; clone size: -; D gene: -; CDR3 protein: CASSHSQTASTEAFF; CDR3 DNA: TGTGCCAGCAGCCACTCCCAGACAGCAAGCACTGAAGCTTTCTTT
V gene: TRBV6-1; J gene: TRBJ1-2; clone size: -; D gene: -; CDR3 protein: CASSEAAGAAPLEGYTF; CDR3 DNA: TGTGCCAGCAGTGAAGCTGCGGGGGCGGCCCCCTTAGAGGGCTACACCTTC
V gene: TRBV5-1; J gene: TRBJ1-4; clone size: -; D gene: TRBD1; CDR3 protein: CASSLRGRTEKLFF; CDR3 DNA: TGCGCCAGCAGCCTCAGGGGGCGCACTGAAAAACTGTTTTTT
V gene: TRBV27; J gene: TRBJ1-4; clone size: -; D gene: TRBD1; CDR3 protein: CASSLRGRGFGTGMPLATNEKLFF; CDR3 DNA: TGTGCCAGCAGTTTAAGGGGGAGGGGGTTCGGGACAGGGATGCCCCTTGCAACTAATGAAAAACTGTTTTTT
V gene: TRBV7-9; J gene: TRBJ1-2; clone size: -; D gene: -; CDR3 protein: CASSFQNGYGYTF; CDR3 DNA: TGTGCCAGCAGCTTCCAAAACGGGTATGGCTACACCTTC
V gene: TRBV6-4; J gene: TRBJ2-6; clone size: -; D gene: -; CDR3 protein: CASSERYSGANVLTF; CDR3 DNA: TGTGCCAGCAGTGAGAGATACTCTGGGGCCAACGTCCTGACTTTC